What follows are 25 T cell receptor beta chains derived from one specimen sequenced in a study of OX40 agonist ivuxolimab in advanced cancers. Profiled with immunoSEQ multiplex PCR; TCRdb holds only in-frame clones, not every one. The sample has tens of thousands of clones, just over 85% seen once; the top ten hold roughly 4.5%. The specimen was CD4+ or CD8+ T cells sorted from blood, collected in a trial of the OX40 agonist ivuxolimab. These receptor sequences come from an adult with an advanced solid tumor such as melanoma, head and neck, liver or kidney cancer.

The chain recombines TRBV7-9 with TRBJ2-2; 12 bases agree with TRBD2. The CDR3 sequence is 16 residues long. The trim removed 5 bases at V and 2 bases at J, leaving 3 bases unmatched. The germline CDR1 and CDR2 sequences are SEHNR and FQNEAQ (reference sequence). The CDR3 DNA sequence: TGTGCCAGCAGCCCGGGACTAGCGGGTAACACCGGGGAGCTGTTTTTT. It codes for CASSPGLAGNTGELFF.

This sequence joins TRBV21-1 and TRBJ2-3. TRBV21-1 corresponds to a pseudogene. The CDR3 is 13 amino acids. The CDR3 loop is CASKGGTGDTQYF. CDR3 DNA sequence: TGTGCCAGCAAAGGGGGGACCGGGGATACGCAGTATTTT.

In DNA, the CDR3 is TGTGCCAGCCGCAGACTAGCGGGAGACCTCTACGAGCAGTACTTC. This codes for CASRRLAGDLYEQYF. J is TRBJ2-7 and V is TRBV28; 12 positions agree with TRBD2. V gave up 8 bases and J gave up 3 bases; unmatched junction bases: 8. Per the germline V gene, CDR1 is MDHEN and CDR2 is SYDVKM. The CDR3 has 15 amino acids. The full variable domain, completed using reference TRBV28 and TRBJ2-7, is DVKVTQSSRYLVKRTGEKVFLECVQDMDHENMFWYRQDPGLGLRLIYFSYDVKMKEKGDIPEGYSVSREKKERFSLILESASTNQTSMYLCASRRLAGDLYEQYFGPGTRLTVT.

The CDR3 loop reads CASSTGAIQETQYF. CDR3 DNA sequence: TGTGCCAGTAGTACAGGGGCGATCCAAGAGACCCAGTACTTC. This chain uses TRBV19 with TRBJ2-5; a possible D gene is TRBD1 (6 bases). There are 14 residues in the CDR3. Per the germline V gene, CDR1 is LNHDA and CDR2 is SQIVND (reference sequence). V was shortened by 4 bases and J by 1 base, with 10 bases between the two germline ends.

The chain is built from TRBV29-1 and TRBJ2-5; either TRBD1 or TRBD2 may fit D (5 bases each). CDR1 and CDR2 from the germline V gene are SQVTM and ANQGSEA. This CDR3 is built from 17 residues. V was trimmed by 0 bases and J by 2 bases, leaving 19 bases between them. The DNA of the CDR3 is TGCAGCGTTGAAGACCGCAGCAACCGGGACCGTCAAGAGACCCAGTACTTC. This translates into CSVEDRSNRDRQETQYF.

This clone has only one observation. The chain employs TRBV6-5 and TRBJ2-1; TRBD1 agrees at 10 bases. V was pared by 6 bases and J by 2 bases, with 4 bases of the junction left unmatched. Germline assignment: CDR1 MNHEY and CDR2 SVGAGI. There are 15 residues in the CDR3. The CDR3 coding sequence is TGTGCCAGCAGGTCCGGGACAGGGGCCTACAATGAGCAGTTCTTC. Protein sequence: CASRSGTGAYNEQFF.

This chain joins TRBV9 and TRBJ2-7; D is uncertain. V was shortened by 0 bases and J by 1 base, with 8 bases between the two germline ends. Germline CDR1 is SGDLS and CDR2 is YYNGEE. The CDR3 spans 14 residues. DNA of the CDR3: TGTGCCAGCAGCGTAGATAGTTTTTCCTACGAGCAGTACTTC. Its protein is CASSVDSFSYEQYF.

DNA for the CDR3: TGTGCCTGGAGTGTACAAGGAGGGAGCGCCTCCAGGGAGACCCAGTACTTC. Its protein is CAWSVQGGSASRETQYF. The J gene is TRBJ2-5, the V gene TRBV30, with D possibly matching TRBD2 (6 bases). The germline V gene encodes CDR1 GTSNPN and CDR2 SVGIG (reference sequence). There are 17 residues in the CDR3. V was cut by 0 bases and J by 5 bases, with 22 bases left in between.

The rearrangement joins TRBV6-1 to TRBJ1-2; maybe TRBD1 (5 bases). Trimming took 1 base from V and 3 from J, leaving 15 bases between them. Looked up from germline, CDR1 is MNHNS and CDR2 is SASEGT. The CDR3 is 16 amino acids. The CDR3 DNA reads TGTGCCAGCAGTGAAGGGGGCGTGGGGGACGACTATGGCTACACCTTC. The encoded protein is CASSEGGVGDDYGYTF.

V usage is TRBV2 and J usage is TRBJ1-1; unclear D gene. The V end lost 4 bases, the J end lost 4 bases, and 16 bases lay between the germline ends. Germline-derived CDR1 and CDR2 are SNHLY and FYNNEI. The CDR3 totals 15 residues. The CDR3 loop is CASSVNFPTTTEAFF. In DNA, the CDR3 is TGTGCCAGCAGTGTTAATTTTCCGACTACCACTGAAGCTTTCTTT. Looking up the rest from reference TRBV2 and TRBJ1-1 gives the full variable domain: EPEVTQTPSHQVTQMGQEVILRCVPISNHLYFYWYRQILGQKVEFLVSFYNNEISEKSEIFDDQFSVERPDGSNFTLKIRSTKLEDSAMYFCASSVNFPTTTEAFFGQGTRLTVV.

This chain joins TRBV7-9 and TRBJ1-3, with TRBD1 identical over 8 bases. CDR3 length: 14 amino acids. J lost 2 bases, V lost 4 bases, and 1 base had no gene match. Germline V lookup: CDR1 SEHNR, CDR2 FQNEAQ (reference sequence). In DNA, the CDR3 is TGTGCCAGCAGCTCACAGGGGGCTGGAAACACCATATATTTT. This translates into CASSSQGAGNTIYF.

The chain uses TRBV11-3 and TRBJ2-3; D perhaps matches TRBD2 (6 bases). CDR1 is SGHNT, CDR2 YENEEA, per germline. Trimming stripped 0 bases from V and 1 base from J, with 8 bases between. This CDR3 is 15 amino acids long. The CDR3 nucleotides read TGTGCCAGCAGCTTAGACGGACTACGCACAGATACGCAGTATTTT. This gives the protein CASSLDGLRTDTQYF.

The chain couples TRBV6-6 to TRBJ1-1, with D possibly being TRBD1 (6 bases). CDR3 length: 13 residues. From germline, CDR1 is MNHNY and CDR2 SVGAGI (reference sequence). Trimming took 5 bases from V and 4 from J, leaving 11 bases between them. The CDR3 DNA reads as TGTGCCAGCAGTCAACAGGGTGGCACTGAAGCTTTCTTT. Amino acid sequence: CASSQQGGTEAFF.

The V call is TRBV6-5, the J call TRBJ2-7; D might be TRBD1 or TRBD2, each matching 5 bases. V dropped 8 bases and J dropped 5 bases, with 10 bases sitting between them. Germline V gene data show CDR1 as MNHEY and CDR2 as SVGAGI. CDR3 length equals 11 residues. The CDR3 reads CASRWGNEQYF. The DNA for the CDR3 is TGTGCCAGCCGCTGGGGGAACGAGCAGTACTTC.

This chain connects TRBV2 to TRBJ2-2, with TRBD2 identical over 14 bases. This CDR3 has 15 amino acids. Germline V gene data show CDR1 as SNHLY and CDR2 as FYNNEI. V lost 4 bases and J lost 5; bases outside the gene matches: 0. This CDR3 is CASSGTSGRTGELFF. In DNA, the CDR3 is TGTGCCAGCAGTGGGACTAGCGGGAGGACCGGGGAGCTGTTTTTT. Based on the CDR3 plus reference TRBV2 and TRBJ2-2, the full variable domain is EPEVTQTPSHQVTQMGQEVILRCVPISNHLYFYWYRQILGQKVEFLVSFYNNEISEKSEIFDDQFSVERPDGSNFTLKIRSTKLEDSAMYFCASSGTSGRTGELFFGEGSRLTVL.

The chain employs TRBV29-1 and TRBJ2-1, with a tentative D call TRBD2 (5 bases). There are 12 residues in the CDR3. The V end lost 4 bases, the J end lost 3 bases, and 7 bases lay between the germline ends. Germline loops: CDR1 SQVTM, CDR2 ANQGSEA. CDR3 nucleotides: TGCAGCGTTGGGGAGAGCTACAATGAGCAGTTCTTC. Amino acids: CSVGESYNEQFF.

This chain links TRBV5-5 with TRBJ2-5; D might be TRBD2 (5 bases). Looked up from germline, CDR1 is SGHKS and CDR2 is YYEKEE (reference sequence). The V and J ends lost 3 bases and 5 bases respectively, with 11 bases between them. CDR3 length equals 13 residues. In DNA form, the CDR3 reads TGTGCCAGCAGCTCGGGCGGGTTTGAGACCCAGTACTTC. It is translated as CASSSGGFETQYF. Full variable domain (missing parts from reference TRBV5-5 and TRBJ2-5): DAGVTQSPTHLIKTRGQQVTLRCSPISGHKSVSWYQQVLGQGPQFIFQYYEKEERGRGNFPDRFSARQFPNYSSELNVNALLLGDSALYLCASSSGGFETQYFGPGTRLLVL.

V gene TRBV27 combines with J gene TRBJ2-1; 8 positions agree with TRBD2. The V gene's germline CDR1 is MNHEY and CDR2 SMNVEV (reference sequence). This CDR3 spans 18 amino acids. The V segment lost 2 bases and the J segment 1 base; nucleotides outside the gene matches: 10. The CDR3 sequence: CASSLEDPSGGSYNEQFF. The DNA of the CDR3 is TGTGCCAGCAGTTTAGAGGACCCAAGCGGGGGTTCCTACAATGAGCAGTTCTTC.

The chain is built from TRBV2 and TRBJ2-7; unclear D gene. CDR1 is SNHLY, CDR2 FYNNEI, per germline. The V gene lost 4 bases and the J gene lost 2 bases, with 9 bases spanning the gap. The CDR3 length is 13 residues. The CDR3 is CASSGVGAYEQYF. CDR3 nucleotides: TGTGCCAGCAGTGGTGTGGGTGCCTACGAGCAGTACTTC.

J is TRBJ2-1 and V is TRBV7-2; TRBD1 matches 8 bases. After removal of 3 bases from V and 9 bases from J, the junction contained 7 bases not matched to a gene. The germline V gene has CDR1 SGHTA and CDR2 FQGNSA. The CDR3 runs to 14 residues. The CDR3 region is CASSFGQGLGEQFF. The CDR3 DNA sequence: TGTGCCAGCAGCTTCGGACAGGGCCTAGGTGAGCAGTTCTTC. The complete variable domain, with remaining parts taken from reference TRBV7-2 and TRBJ2-1, reads GAGVSQSPSNKVTEKGKDVELRCDPISGHTALYWYRQSLGQGLEFLIYFQGNSAPDKSGLPSDRFSAERTGGSVSTLTIQRTQQEDSAVYLCASSFGQGLGEQFFGPGTRLTVL.

J is TRBJ2-1 and V is TRBV5-1, with TRBD2 matching over 8 bases. The germline gives CDR1 SGHRS, CDR2 YFSETQ. The CDR3 is 15 amino acids. Trimming removed 0 bases from V and 11 bases from J; junction bases left unmatched: 10. The CDR3 loop reads CASSLVGLVSGKQFF. CDR3 nucleotides: TGCGCCAGCAGCTTGGTGGGACTAGTTTCGGGAAAGCAGTTCTTC.

This chain's CDR3 is CASSSSGTRGHEQYF. The CDR3 DNA follows: TGTGCCAGCAGTTCTTCCGGGACTAGAGGCCACGAGCAGTACTTC. J is TRBJ2-7 and V is TRBV28; 8 bases are a match to TRBD2. This CDR3 is 15 amino acids long. Trimming removed 4 bases from V and 5 bases from J; junction bases left unmatched: 10. Germline assignment: CDR1 MDHEN and CDR2 SYDVKM.

V gene TRBV2 combines with J gene TRBJ1-1; D is unclear. The V and J ends lost 1 base and 4 bases respectively, with 7 bases between them. The CDR3 length is 13 residues. From germline, CDR1 is SNHLY and CDR2 FYNNEI. The chain's CDR3 is CASSEEGITEAFF. The CDR3 nucleotides are TGTGCCAGCAGTGAAGAAGGGATCACTGAAGCTTTCTTT. The full variable domain, in which reference TRBV2 and TRBJ1-1 provide the parts outside the CDR3, is EPEVTQTPSHQVTQMGQEVILRCVPISNHLYFYWYRQILGQKVEFLVSFYNNEISEKSEIFDDQFSVERPDGSNFTLKIRSTKLEDSAMYFCASSEEGITEAFFGQGTRLTVV.

Of note for this clone: Other DNA sequences in this sample translate to the same CDR3. J is TRBJ1-2 and V is TRBV2; 8 bases match TRBD1. This CDR3 has 13 residues. CDR1 and CDR2 from the germline V gene are SNHLY and FYNNEI. The junction had 4 bases not matched to a gene; V was cut back by 6 bases and J by 4 bases. The CDR3 region is CASRGQGGYGYTF. Written as DNA, the CDR3 is TGTGCCAGCAGAGGACAGGGCGGCTATGGCTACACCTTC.

This rearrangement joins TRBV6-6 to TRBJ1-6; D is perhaps TRBD1 (5 bases). CDR3 length equals 14 residues. V lost 5 bases, J lost 8 bases, and 13 bases lay in between. The V gene's germline CDR1 is MNHNY and CDR2 SVGAGI (reference sequence). This CDR3 is CASSLQVSDSPLHF. The CDR3 bases are TGTGCCAGCAGTCTACAGGTTTCGGATTCACCCCTCCACTTT.